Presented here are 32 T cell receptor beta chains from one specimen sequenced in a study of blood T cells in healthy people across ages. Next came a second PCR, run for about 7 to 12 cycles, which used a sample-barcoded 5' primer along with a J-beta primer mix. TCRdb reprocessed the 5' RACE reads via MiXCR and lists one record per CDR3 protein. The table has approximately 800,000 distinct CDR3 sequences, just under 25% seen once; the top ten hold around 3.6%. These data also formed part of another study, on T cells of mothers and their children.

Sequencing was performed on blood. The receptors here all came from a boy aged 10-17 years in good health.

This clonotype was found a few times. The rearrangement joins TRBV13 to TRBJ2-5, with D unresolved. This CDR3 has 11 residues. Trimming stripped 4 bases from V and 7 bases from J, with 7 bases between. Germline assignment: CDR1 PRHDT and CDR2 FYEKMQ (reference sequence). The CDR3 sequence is CASSSAGTQYF. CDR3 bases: TGTGCCAGCAGCTCAGCAGGGACCCAGTACTTC.

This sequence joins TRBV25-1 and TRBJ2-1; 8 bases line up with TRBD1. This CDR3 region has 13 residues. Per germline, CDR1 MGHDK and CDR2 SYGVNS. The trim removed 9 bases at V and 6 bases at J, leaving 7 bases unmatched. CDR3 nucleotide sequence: TGTGCCAGTATCCCCGGACAGGGCAATGAGCAGTTCTTC. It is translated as CASIPGQGNEQFF.

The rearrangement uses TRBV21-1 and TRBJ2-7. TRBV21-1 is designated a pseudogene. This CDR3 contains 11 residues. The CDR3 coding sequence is TGTGCCAGCAGCAACCCCTCCGAGCAGTACTTC. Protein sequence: CASSNPSEQYF.

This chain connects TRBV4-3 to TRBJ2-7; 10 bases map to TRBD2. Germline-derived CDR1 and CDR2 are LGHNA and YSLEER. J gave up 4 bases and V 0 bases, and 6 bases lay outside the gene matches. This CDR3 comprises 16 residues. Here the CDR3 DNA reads TGCGCCAGCAGCCAAGAAGCGGGAGGGCCGGTTTACGAGCAGTACTTC. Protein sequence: CASSQEAGGPVYEQYF.

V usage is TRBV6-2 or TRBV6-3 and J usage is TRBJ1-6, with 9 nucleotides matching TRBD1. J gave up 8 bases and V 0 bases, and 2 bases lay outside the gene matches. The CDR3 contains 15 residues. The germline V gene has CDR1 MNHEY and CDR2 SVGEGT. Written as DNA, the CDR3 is TGTGCCAGCAGTTACTCACAGGGGGCATATTCACCCCTCCACTTT. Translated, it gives CASSYSQGAYSPLHF.

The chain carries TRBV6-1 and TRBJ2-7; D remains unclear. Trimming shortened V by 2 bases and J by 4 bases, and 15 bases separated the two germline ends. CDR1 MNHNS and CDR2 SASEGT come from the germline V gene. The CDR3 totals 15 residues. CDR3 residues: CASSESSVTFYEQYF. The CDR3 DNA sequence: TGTGCCAGCAGTGAATCATCCGTCACCTTTTACGAGCAGTACTTC.

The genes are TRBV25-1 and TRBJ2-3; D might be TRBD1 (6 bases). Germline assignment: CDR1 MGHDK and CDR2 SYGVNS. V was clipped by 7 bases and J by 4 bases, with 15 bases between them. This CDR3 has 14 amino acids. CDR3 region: CASTGVHFSDTQYF. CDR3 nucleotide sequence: TGTGCCAGCACAGGGGTCCACTTTTCAGATACGCAGTATTTT.

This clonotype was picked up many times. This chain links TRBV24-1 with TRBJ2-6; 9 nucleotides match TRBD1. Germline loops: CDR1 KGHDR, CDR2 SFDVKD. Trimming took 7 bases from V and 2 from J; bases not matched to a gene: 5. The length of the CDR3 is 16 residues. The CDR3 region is CATSGQGLTGANVLTF. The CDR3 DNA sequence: TGTGCCACCAGCGGACAGGGGCTAACTGGGGCCAACGTCCTGACTTTC.

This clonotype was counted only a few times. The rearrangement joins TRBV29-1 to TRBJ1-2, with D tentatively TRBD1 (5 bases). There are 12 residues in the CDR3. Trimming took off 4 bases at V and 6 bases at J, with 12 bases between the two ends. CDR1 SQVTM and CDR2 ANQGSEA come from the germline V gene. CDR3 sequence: CSVGQGADGYTF. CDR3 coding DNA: TGCAGCGTTGGTCAAGGGGCTGATGGCTACACCTTC.

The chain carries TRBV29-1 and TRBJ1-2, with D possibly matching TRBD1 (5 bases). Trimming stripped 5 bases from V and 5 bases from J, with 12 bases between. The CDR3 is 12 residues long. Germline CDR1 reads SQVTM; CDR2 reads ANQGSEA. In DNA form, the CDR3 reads TGCAGCGTTTTTCAACAGGAATATGGCTACACCTTC. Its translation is CSVFQQEYGYTF. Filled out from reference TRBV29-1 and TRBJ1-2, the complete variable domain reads SAVISQKPSRDICQRGTSLTIQCQVDSQVTMMFWYRQQPGQSLTLIATANQGSEATYESGFVIDKFPISRPNLTFSTLTVSNMSPEDSSIYLCSVFQQEYGYTFGSGTRLTVV.

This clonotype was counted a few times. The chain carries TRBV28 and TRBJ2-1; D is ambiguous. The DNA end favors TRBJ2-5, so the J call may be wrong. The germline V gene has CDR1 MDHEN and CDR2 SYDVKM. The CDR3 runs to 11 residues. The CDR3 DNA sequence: TGTGCCAGCAGTTCATGGGAGACCCAGTACTTC. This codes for CASSSWETQYF.

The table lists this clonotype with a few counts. CDR3 residues: CATSRARTGDSPLHF. CDR3 bases: TGTGCCACCAGCAGGGCCCGAACCGGGGATTCACCCCTCCACTTT. This rearrangement joins TRBV15 to TRBJ1-6, with D hard to call. The CDR3 has 15 residues. The V end was cut by 3 bases, the J end by 8 bases, with 14 bases between. Germline CDR1 reads LNHNV; CDR2 reads YYDKDF (reference sequence).

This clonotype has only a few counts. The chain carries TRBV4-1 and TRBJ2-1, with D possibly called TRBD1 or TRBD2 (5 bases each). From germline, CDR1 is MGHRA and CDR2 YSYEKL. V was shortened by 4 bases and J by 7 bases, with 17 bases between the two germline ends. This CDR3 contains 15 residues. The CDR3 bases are TGCGCCAGCAGCCCCTACCAGGGAGTAGGAAATGAGCAGTTCTTC. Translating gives CASSPYQGVGNEQFF.

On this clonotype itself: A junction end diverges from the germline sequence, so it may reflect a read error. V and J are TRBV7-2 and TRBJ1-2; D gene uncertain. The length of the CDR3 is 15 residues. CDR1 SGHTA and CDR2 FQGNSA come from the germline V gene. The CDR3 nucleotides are TGTGCCAGCAGCTTAGTAGCCGGGGATAACTATGGCTACGCCTTC. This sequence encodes CASSLVAGDNYGYAF.

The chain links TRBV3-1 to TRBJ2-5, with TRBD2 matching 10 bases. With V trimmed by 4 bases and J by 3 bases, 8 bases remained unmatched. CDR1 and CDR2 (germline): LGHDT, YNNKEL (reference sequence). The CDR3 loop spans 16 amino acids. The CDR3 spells CASSRSPAGGKETQYF. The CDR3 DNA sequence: TGTGCCAGCAGCCGGTCCCCAGCGGGAGGGAAAGAGACCCAGTACTTC.

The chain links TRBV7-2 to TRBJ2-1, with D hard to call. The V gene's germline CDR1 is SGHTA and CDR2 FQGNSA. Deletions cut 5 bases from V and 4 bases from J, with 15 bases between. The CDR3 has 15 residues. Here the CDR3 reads CASSPSGQRYNEQFF. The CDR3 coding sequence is TGTGCCAGCAGCCCTTCCGGGCAGCGATACAATGAGCAGTTCTTC.

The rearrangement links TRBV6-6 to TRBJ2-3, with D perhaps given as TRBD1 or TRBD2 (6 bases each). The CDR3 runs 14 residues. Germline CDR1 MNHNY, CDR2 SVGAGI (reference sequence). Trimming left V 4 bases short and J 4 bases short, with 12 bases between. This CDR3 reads CASSFGGHADTQYF. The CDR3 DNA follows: TGTGCCAGCAGTTTTGGGGGGCACGCAGATACGCAGTATTTT.

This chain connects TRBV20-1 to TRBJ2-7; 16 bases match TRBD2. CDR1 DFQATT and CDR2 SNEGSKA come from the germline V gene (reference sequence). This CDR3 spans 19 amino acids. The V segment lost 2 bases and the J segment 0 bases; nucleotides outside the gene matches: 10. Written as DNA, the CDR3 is TGCAGTGCTAGACCAATCCCGGGACTAGCGGGAGGGAGCTCCTACGAGCAGTACTTC. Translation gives CSARPIPGLAGGSSYEQYF.

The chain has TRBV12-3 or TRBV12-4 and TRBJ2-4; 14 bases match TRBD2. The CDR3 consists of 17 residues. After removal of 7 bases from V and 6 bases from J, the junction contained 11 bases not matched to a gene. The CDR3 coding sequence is TGTGCCAGCATTATCGCGACTAGCGGGAGGGCCGGAAACATTCAGTACTTC. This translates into CASIIATSGRAGNIQYF.

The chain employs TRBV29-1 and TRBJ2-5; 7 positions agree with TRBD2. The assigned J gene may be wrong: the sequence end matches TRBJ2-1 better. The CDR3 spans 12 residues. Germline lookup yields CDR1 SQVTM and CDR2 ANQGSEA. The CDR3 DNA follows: TGCAGCGTTTTGGGGGGGGGCAATGAGCAGTTCTTC. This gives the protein CSVLGGGNEQFF.

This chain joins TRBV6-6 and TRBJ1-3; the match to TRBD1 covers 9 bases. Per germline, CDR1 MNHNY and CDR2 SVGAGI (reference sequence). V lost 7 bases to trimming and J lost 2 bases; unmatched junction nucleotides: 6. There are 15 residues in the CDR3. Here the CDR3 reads CASKLQGATGNTIYF. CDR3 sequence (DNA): TGTGCCAGCAAGCTACAGGGGGCGACTGGAAACACCATATATTTT.

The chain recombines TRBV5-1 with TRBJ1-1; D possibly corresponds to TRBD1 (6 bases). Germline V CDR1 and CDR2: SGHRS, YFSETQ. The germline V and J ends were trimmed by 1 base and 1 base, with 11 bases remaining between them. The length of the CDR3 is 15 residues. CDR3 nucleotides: TGCGCCAGCAGCTTGATTGCCAGGGGGAACACTGAAGCTTTCTTT. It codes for CASSLIARGNTEAFF.

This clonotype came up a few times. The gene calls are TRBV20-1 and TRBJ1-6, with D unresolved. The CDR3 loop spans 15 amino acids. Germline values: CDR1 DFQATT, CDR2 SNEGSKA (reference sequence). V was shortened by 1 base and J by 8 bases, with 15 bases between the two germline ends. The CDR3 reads CSARGSGGIDSPLHF. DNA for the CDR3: TGCAGTGCTAGAGGGTCAGGCGGTATCGATTCACCCCTCCACTTT.

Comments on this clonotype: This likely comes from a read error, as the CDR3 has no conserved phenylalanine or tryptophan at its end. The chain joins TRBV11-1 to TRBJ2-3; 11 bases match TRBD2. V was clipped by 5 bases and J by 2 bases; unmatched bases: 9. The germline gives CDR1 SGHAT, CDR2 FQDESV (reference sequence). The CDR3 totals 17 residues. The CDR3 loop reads CASSAILAGGDTDTQYL. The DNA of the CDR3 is TGTGCCAGCAGCGCCATCCTAGCGGGGGGAGACACAGATACGCAGTATCTT.

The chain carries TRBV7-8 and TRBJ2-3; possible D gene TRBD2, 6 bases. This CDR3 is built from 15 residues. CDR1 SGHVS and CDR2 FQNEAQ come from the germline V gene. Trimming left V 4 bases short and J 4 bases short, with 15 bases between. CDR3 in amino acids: CASSSTGGSPDTQYF. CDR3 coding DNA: TGTGCCAGCAGCTCAACCGGAGGGTCCCCAGATACGCAGTATTTT. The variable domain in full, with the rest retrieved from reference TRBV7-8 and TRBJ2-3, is GAGVSQSPRYKVAKRGQDVALRCDPISGHVSLFWYQQALGQGPEFLTYFQNEAQLDKSGLPSDRFFAERPEGSVSTLKIQRTQQEDSAVYLCASSSTGGSPDTQYFGPGTRLTVL.

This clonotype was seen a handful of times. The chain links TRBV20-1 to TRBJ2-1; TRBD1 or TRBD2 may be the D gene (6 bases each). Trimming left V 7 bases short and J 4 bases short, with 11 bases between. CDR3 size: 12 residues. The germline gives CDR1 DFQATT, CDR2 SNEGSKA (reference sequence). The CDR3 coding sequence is TGCAGTGGAACAGGGACTTACAATGAGCAGTTCTTC. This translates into CSGTGTYNEQFF.

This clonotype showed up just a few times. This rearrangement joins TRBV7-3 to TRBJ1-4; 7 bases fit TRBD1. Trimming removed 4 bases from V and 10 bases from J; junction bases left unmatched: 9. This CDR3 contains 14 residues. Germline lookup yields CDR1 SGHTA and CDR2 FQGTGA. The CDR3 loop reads CASSSRTGEGKLFF. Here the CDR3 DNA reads TGTGCCAGCAGCTCCCGGACAGGCGAAGGAAAACTGTTTTTT.

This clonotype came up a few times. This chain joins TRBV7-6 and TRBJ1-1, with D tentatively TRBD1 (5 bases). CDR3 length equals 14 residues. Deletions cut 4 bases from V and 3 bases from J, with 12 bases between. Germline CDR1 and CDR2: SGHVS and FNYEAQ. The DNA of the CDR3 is TGTGCCAGCAGCTCAGGGCCGGCGGACACTGAAGCTTTCTTT. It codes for CASSSGPADTEAFF.

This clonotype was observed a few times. CDR3 protein: CSASGTANQPQHF. The CDR3 DNA reads TGCAGTGCTAGTGGGACAGCGAATCAGCCCCAGCATTTT. V usage is TRBV20-1 and J usage is TRBJ1-5; TRBD1 matches at 7 bases. Losses at the gene ends were 3 bases for V and 4 bases for J; bases not matched to a gene: 3. Germline V gene data show CDR1 as DFQATT and CDR2 as SNEGSKA (reference sequence). This CDR3 spans 13 amino acids.

The CDR3 DNA follows: TGTGCCACCAGCAGAGGAATAGGACAGGGAGGGGACGAGCAGTACTTC. Its protein is CATSRGIGQGGDEQYF. The chain uses TRBV15 and TRBJ2-5; D perhaps matches TRBD1 (8 bases). Matching the DNA end better, TRBJ2-7 makes the J call doubtful. Germline V gene sequence: CDR1 LNHNV, CDR2 YYDKDF (reference sequence). This CDR3 has 16 amino acids.

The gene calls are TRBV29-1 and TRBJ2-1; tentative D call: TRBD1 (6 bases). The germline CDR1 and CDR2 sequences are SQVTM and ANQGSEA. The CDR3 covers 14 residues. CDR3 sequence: CNSRPARGSNEQFF. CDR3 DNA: TGCAACTCCCGGCCAGCCAGGGGCTCAAATGAGCAGTTCTTC.

The CDR3, as DNA: TGTGCCAGCAGTCCCCTCTACGCGGGGGGGGAAGAGACCCAGTACTTC. Protein product: CASSPLYAGGEETQYF. The V and J genes are TRBV27 and TRBJ2-7; TRBD2 aligns across 9 bases. TRBJ2-5 explains the end of the DNA better; the J call may be wrong. This CDR3 has 16 amino acids. Germline V lookup: CDR1 MNHEY, CDR2 SMNVEV (reference sequence).